This TCR beta chain was recovered during a study of blood T cell repertoires in COVID-19. About the research overall: Italy, Spain and the United States were the sources of the convalescent and acute COVID-19 samples. Sample material is recorded as cDNA or gDNA derived from T cells, B-cell-depleted T cells, or PBMCs.

Trimming removed 4 bases from V and 0 bases from J; junction bases left unmatched: 5. The CDR3 extends over 16 amino acids. CDR1 and CDR2 from the germline V gene are SGHRS and YFSETQ. Original handling: Counts of nucleated cells, estimated from reference gene primer amplification, were obtained. Sequenced by immunoSEQ multiplex PCR; TCRdb stores in-frame clones only, minus some. That table is the source of V, J and clone size, and D and trimming were worked out from the DNA. The sample consists of about 270,000 clones, over 75% of them appearing once. The rearrangement links TRBV5-1 to TRBJ2-3, with 10 bases matching TRBD2. Sequenced input: peripheral blood. This clonotype was obtained from a human donor in a cohort sampled during active COVID-19. CDR3 protein: CASSRLAGVSTDTQYF. As DNA, the CDR3 is TGCGCCAGCAGCCGTCTAGCGGGGGTGAGCACAGATACGCAGTATTTT.